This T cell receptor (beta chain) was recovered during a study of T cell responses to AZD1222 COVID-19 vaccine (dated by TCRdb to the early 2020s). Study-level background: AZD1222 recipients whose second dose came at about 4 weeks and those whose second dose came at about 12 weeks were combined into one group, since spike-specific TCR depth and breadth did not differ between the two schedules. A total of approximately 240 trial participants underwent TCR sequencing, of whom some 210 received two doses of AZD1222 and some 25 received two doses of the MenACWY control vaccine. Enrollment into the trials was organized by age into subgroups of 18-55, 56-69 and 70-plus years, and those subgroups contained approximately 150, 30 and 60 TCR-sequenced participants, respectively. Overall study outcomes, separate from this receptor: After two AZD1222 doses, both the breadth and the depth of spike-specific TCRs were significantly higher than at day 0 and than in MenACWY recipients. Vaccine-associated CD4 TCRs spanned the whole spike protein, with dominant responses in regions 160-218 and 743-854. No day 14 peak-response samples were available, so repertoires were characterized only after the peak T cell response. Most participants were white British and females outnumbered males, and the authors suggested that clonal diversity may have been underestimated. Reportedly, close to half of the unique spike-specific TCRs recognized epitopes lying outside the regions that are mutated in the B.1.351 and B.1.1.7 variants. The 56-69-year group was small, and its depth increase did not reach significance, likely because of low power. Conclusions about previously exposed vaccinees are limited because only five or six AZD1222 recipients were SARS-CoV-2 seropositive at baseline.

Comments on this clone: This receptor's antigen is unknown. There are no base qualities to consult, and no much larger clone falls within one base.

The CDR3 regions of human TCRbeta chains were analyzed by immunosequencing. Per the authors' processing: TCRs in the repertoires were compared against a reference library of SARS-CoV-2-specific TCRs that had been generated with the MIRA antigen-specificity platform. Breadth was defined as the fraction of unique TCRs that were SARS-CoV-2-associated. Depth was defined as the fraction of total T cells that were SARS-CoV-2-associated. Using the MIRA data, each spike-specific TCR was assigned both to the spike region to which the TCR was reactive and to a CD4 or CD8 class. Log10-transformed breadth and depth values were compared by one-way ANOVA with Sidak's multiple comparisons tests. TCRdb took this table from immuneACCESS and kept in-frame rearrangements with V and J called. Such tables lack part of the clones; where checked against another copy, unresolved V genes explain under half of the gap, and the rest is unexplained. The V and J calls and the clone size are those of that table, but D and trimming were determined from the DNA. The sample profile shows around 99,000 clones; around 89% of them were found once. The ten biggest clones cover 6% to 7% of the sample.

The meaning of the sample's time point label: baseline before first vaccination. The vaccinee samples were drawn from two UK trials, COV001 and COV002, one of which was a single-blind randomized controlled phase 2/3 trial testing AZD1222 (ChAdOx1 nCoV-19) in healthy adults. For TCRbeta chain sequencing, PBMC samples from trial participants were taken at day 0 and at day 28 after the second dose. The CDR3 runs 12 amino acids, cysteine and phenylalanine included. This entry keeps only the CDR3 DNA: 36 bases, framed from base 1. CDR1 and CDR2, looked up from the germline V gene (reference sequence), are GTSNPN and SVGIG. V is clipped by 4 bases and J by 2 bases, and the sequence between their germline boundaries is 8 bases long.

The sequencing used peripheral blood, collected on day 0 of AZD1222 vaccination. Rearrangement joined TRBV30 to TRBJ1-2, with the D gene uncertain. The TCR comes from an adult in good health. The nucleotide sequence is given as TGTGCCTGGACCCCCGGGAACTATGGCTACACCTTC. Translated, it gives CAWTPGNYGYTF.